The present T cell receptor (beta chain) was sequenced within a study of T cell clonality in common variable immunodeficiency. Most patients and controls had Caucasian heritage. This clone was seen ten or more times. What it binds is not known. The CDR3 end is not reached by the read, which stops 3 residues before it; the germline J gene fills it in. The repertoire was sequenced with immunoSEQ multiplex PCR; TCRdb's copy has only in-frame clones and lacks some. The record shows 75,000 to 85,000 clones for this sample, with no singletons present. The CDR3 spans 13 residues. Germline assignment: CDR1 SGHTA and CDR2 FQGTGA. Trimming pared 8 bases from V and 4 bases from J, leaving 14 bases between. Study-level results: Repertoire-complication correlations in CVID were limited by patient heterogeneity. Fewer deletions and N-nucleotide insertions were reportedly seen in common variable immunodeficiency TCR beta sequences.

The TCR comes from a person between 18 and 75 years old in good health. This sequence joins TRBV7-3 and TRBJ1-1, with D uncertain. Sequencing was performed on peripheral blood mononuclear cells. Here the CDR3 reads CASAAASGTEAFF. CDR3 bases read: TGTGCCAGCGCTGCGGCCAGCGGCACTGAA.